This T cell receptor beta chain is from a study of blood T cells in healthy people across ages. The CDR3 has 16 residues. The ends lost 6 bases at V and 2 bases at J; junction bases unmatched: 13. CDR1 is SGHAT and CDR2 is FQNNGV in the germline V gene. Study observations and caveats: Higher diversity and more naive CD4+ cells were features of long-lived donors, compared to aged donors. The unsorted PBMCs prevented any conclusive comparison of naive versus antigen-experienced cells.

Sample-barcoded 5' priming and a J-beta primer mix drove a second PCR of about 6 to 12 cycles. TCRdb fed the 5' RACE reads into MiXCR, producing one record per CDR3 protein. The sample consists of roughly 1.4 million distinct CDR3 sequences, roughly 64% of them appearing once. This clonotype has only a few counts. Its specificity is not known. Healthy Russian Caucasian donors spanned ages about 6 to 100 years. Each sample provided at least 5.5 micrograms of extracted total RNA. Material: blood. The TCR was taken from a man younger than 35 in good health. V gene TRBV11-2 combines with J gene TRBJ2-7, with 7 positions matching TRBD2. CDR3 sequence: CASSTYGDRGAYEQYF. For the CDR3, the DNA is TGTGCCAGCAGTACCTATGGAGACCGGGGGGCCTACGAGCAGTACTTC. The full variable domain, rest sourced from reference TRBV11-2 and TRBJ2-7, is EAGVAQSPRYKIIEKRQSVAFWCNPISGHATLYWYQQILGQGPKLLIQFQNNGVVDDSQLPKDRFSAERLKGVDSTLKIQPAKLEDSAVYLCASSTYGDRGAYEQYFGPGTRLTVT.